The 29 T cell receptor beta chains below were found in one sample sequenced in a study of blood T cells in healthy people across ages. A second 7 to 11 cycle PCR used barcoded and J-beta primers. Using its own MiXCR run on the 5' RACE reads, TCRdb lists one record per CDR3 protein. The table has roughly 860,000 distinct CDR3 sequences, 55% to 65% seen once. The sample consisted of blood. The receptors stem from a man aged 25-45 years in good health.

The V call is TRBV29-1, the J call TRBJ2-1, with D perhaps matching TRBD2 (5 bases). CDR3 length equals 12 residues. The germline gives CDR1 SQVTM, CDR2 ANQGSEA. V lost 3 bases and J lost 9, with 12 bases in between. CDR3 protein: CSVDNGVGEQFF. DNA of the CDR3: TGCAGCGTTGATAACGGGGTCGGTGAGCAGTTCTTC.

The J gene is TRBJ2-7, the V gene TRBV30; maybe TRBD1 (6 bases). Trimming removed 5 bases from V and 1 base from J, with 9 bases in between. This CDR3 has 12 amino acids. Germline CDR1 reads GTSNPN; CDR2 reads SVGIG (reference sequence). The CDR3 loop is CAWQDSSYEQYF. The CDR3, as DNA: TGTGCCTGGCAGGACAGTTCCTACGAGCAGTACTTC.

The rearrangement links TRBV12-3 or TRBV12-4 to TRBJ2-4; D may be TRBD1 (5 bases). Trimming took 6 bases from V and 5 from J, leaving 14 bases between them. The CDR3 is 14 amino acids. Written as DNA, the CDR3 is TGTGCCAGCAGCCGCACAGGAACCGAAAACATTCAGTACTTC. Protein sequence: CASSRTGTENIQYF.

This sequence joins TRBV5-1 and TRBJ2-3; D is unresolved. V lost 3 bases, J lost 1 base, and 9 bases lay in between. The CDR3 spans 14 residues. Per germline, CDR1 SGHRS and CDR2 YFSETQ. CDR3 DNA: TGCGCCAGCAGCTCCCGTGTCCGCACAGATACGCAGTATTTT. The encoded protein is CASSSRVRTDTQYF.

Turning to this clonotype: One end of the junction fails to match germline, which may point to a read error. The chain carries TRBV4-2 and TRBJ2-5; possibly TRBD2 for D (6 bases). CDR3 length: 17 amino acids. CDR1 is LGHNA and CDR2 is YNFKEQ in the germline V gene. This CDR3 is CASRQGDVRGAEETQYF. Written as DNA, the CDR3 is TGTGCCAGCAGACAAGGGGACGTGCGCGGGGCGGAAGAGACCCAGTACTTC.

This chain connects TRBV5-1 to TRBJ1-4, with TRBD1 matching over 8 bases. The CDR3 extends over 16 amino acids. The germline CDR1 and CDR2 sequences are SGHRS and YFSETQ. The ends lost 4 bases at V and 5 bases at J; junction bases unmatched: 10. CDR3 protein: CASSIGQGMGNEKLFF. The CDR3, as DNA: TGCGCCAGCAGCATCGGACAGGGAATGGGGAATGAAAAACTGTTTTTT.

J is TRBJ2-1 and V is TRBV20-1; 13 bases line up with TRBD2. V shed 3 bases and J 5 bases; nucleotides not matched to a gene: 10. This CDR3 has 17 residues. The germline gives CDR1 DFQATT, CDR2 SNEGSKA (reference sequence). Here the CDR3 reads CSARGWTSGGRNNEQFF. In nucleotides, the CDR3 is TGCAGTGCTAGGGGCTGGACTAGCGGGGGAAGGAACAATGAGCAGTTCTTC.

This clonotype occurred once. The gene calls are TRBV30 and TRBJ2-6; D is undetermined. V was trimmed by 4 bases and J by 0 bases, leaving 10 bases between them. CDR1 and CDR2 (germline): GTSNPN, SVGIG (reference sequence). CDR3 length: 15 residues. In DNA, the CDR3 is TGTGCCTGGAACGGCAGGAACTCTGGGGCCAACGTCCTGACTTTC. Encoded protein: CAWNGRNSGANVLTF.

This clonotype was counted between two and nine times. The chain combines TRBV5-1 with TRBJ2-3; D is ambiguous. Trimming removed 0 bases from V and 2 bases from J, with 10 bases in between. CDR3 length: 15 residues. Germline CDR1 and CDR2: SGHRS and YFSETQ. The CDR3 DNA reads TGCGCCAGCAGCTTGGAGGGCCACATCACAGATACGCAGTATTTT. Protein: CASSLEGHITDTQYF.

CDR3 bases: TGCGCCAGCAGCTTGGACGGCCAAGAGACCCAGTACTTC. It yields the protein CASSLDGQETQYF. The chain carries TRBV5-1 and TRBJ2-5; D ambiguous. Germline values: CDR1 SGHRS, CDR2 YFSETQ. CDR3 size: 13 residues. V was clipped by 0 bases and J by 1 base, with 4 bases between them. Combining the CDR3 with reference TRBV5-1 and TRBJ2-5 gives the whole variable domain KAGVTQTPRYLIKTRGQQVTLSCSPISGHRSVSWYQQTPGQGLQFLFEYFSETQRNKGNFPGRFSGRQFSNSRSEMNVSTLELGDSALYLCASSLDGQETQYFGPGTRLLVL.

The chain has TRBV5-1 and TRBJ2-3, with 12 bases matching TRBD2. CDR1 is SGHRS and CDR2 is YFSETQ in the germline V gene. The V and J ends lost 3 bases and 6 bases, in that order; junction bases with no gene match: 17. The CDR3 spans 19 residues. DNA for the CDR3: TGCGCCAGCAGCTCCCCTGGACTAGCGGGGCTAAGTCCAACGGATACGCAGTATTTT. Translation gives CASSSPGLAGLSPTDTQYF.

In nucleotides, the CDR3 is TGTGCCAGCAGTGAAGGGGCAGGGGTACACTATGGCTACACCTTC. Its protein is CASSEGAGVHYGYTF. The genes are TRBV2 and TRBJ1-2; a possible D gene is TRBD1 (6 bases). The CDR3 totals 15 residues. Trimming left V 1 base short and J 3 bases short, with 12 bases between. Germline assignment: CDR1 SNHLY and CDR2 FYNNEI.

This clonotype was counted between two and nine times. The genes are TRBV6-2 or TRBV6-3 and TRBJ1-2; D is undetermined. V lost 6 bases and J 8 bases, leaving 19 bases between the germline ends. The CDR3 spans 14 residues. CDR1 and CDR2 (germline): MNHEY, SVGEGT. In DNA form, the CDR3 reads TGTGCCAGCAGCTCCACCACCACTCCGGGGGGCTACACCTTC. This codes for CASSSTTTPGGYTF.

This CDR3 reads CASTVPRLGTEAFF. For the CDR3, the DNA is TGTGCCAGCACCGTCCCTAGGCTGGGCACTGAAGCTTTCTTT. The chain employs TRBV28 and TRBJ1-1, with D unresolved. Germline assignment: CDR1 MDHEN and CDR2 SYDVKM. This CDR3 is 14 amino acids long. V gave up 7 bases and J gave up 4 bases, with 16 bases separating them.

As concerns this clonotype: The junction shows a germline mismatch at one end, possibly a read error. The chain joins TRBV19 to TRBJ2-1; 8 bases fit TRBD2. Germline CDR1 and CDR2: LNHDA and SQIVND (reference sequence). This CDR3 contains 15 residues. CDR3 nucleotide sequence: TGTGCCGGTAGCAGACTAGCGATGTTGGTAAATGAGCAGTTCTTC. Translation gives CAGSRLAMLVNEQFF.

A word on this clonotype: Compared with germline, one end of the junction differs, possibly owing to a read error. This chain links TRBV10-3 with TRBJ1-2; 10 bases map to TRBD1. Germline CDR1 ENHRY, CDR2 SYGVKD. The CDR3 is 14 amino acids. The CDR3 loop reads CAISAPDRGNGHTF. The CDR3, as DNA: TGTGCCATCAGTGCGCCGGACAGGGGGAATGGCCACACCTTC.

The J gene is TRBJ1-2, the V gene TRBV29-1; 9 bases match TRBD1. This CDR3 comprises 14 residues. V dropped 2 bases and J dropped 4; count of bases not matched to a gene: 5. CDR1 and CDR2 from the germline V gene are SQVTM and ANQGSEA. CDR3 nucleotides: TGCAGCGTTGAATGGCGACAGGGGGGCTATGGCTACACCTTC. Its translation: CSVEWRQGGYGYTF.

This clonotype has at least ten counts. This rearrangement joins TRBV7-9 to TRBJ1-2, with a tentative D call TRBD1 (5 bases). Trimming removed 2 bases at V and 5 bases at J, with 12 bases between. The CDR3 totals 14 residues. Germline V CDR1 and CDR2: SEHNR, FQNEAQ (reference sequence). The CDR3 DNA is TGTGCCAGCAGCTTAAGGACAACGACTTATGGCTACACCTTC. This encodes CASSLRTTTYGYTF.

This clonotype was counted only a few times. The chain joins TRBV29-1 to TRBJ2-1, with D tentatively TRBD1 (6 bases). The germline V gene encodes CDR1 SQVTM and CDR2 ANQGSEA. The CDR3 contains 14 residues. V gave up 6 bases and J gave up 8 bases, with 20 bases separating them. The CDR3 loop reads CSVETGNTEDEQFF. CDR3 nucleotide sequence: TGCAGCGTAGAAACAGGGAATACTGAGGATGAGCAGTTCTTC.

This clonotype was seen only a few times. The chain combines TRBV7-2 with TRBJ2-7, with D tentatively TRBD1 or TRBD2 (5 bases each). Germline CDR1 reads SGHTA; CDR2 reads FQGNSA. Trimming took 1 base from V and 5 from J, leaving 12 bases between them. CDR3 length: 14 amino acids. The chain's CDR3 is CASSLDPGADEQYF. CDR3 nucleotides: TGTGCCAGCAGCTTAGATCCCGGGGCAGACGAGCAGTACTTC.

The chain uses TRBV10-3 and TRBJ2-7; maybe TRBD1 (6 bases). The germline V gene encodes CDR1 ENHRY and CDR2 SYGVKD. Trimming left V 8 bases short and J 1 base short, with 12 bases between. This CDR3 has 13 residues. The CDR3 coding sequence is TGTGCCATCGGACAGCAGATATCCTACGAGCAGTACTTC. This codes for CAIGQQISYEQYF.

This clonotype has more than one count but fewer than ten. The rearrangement links TRBV6-5 to TRBJ2-5; 8 bases align to TRBD1. V lost 8 bases to trimming and J lost 5 bases; unmatched junction nucleotides: 13. Germline CDR1 and CDR2: MNHEY and SVGAGI. The CDR3 loop spans 15 amino acids. The CDR3 protein is CASLLRQGSLETQYF. Here the CDR3 DNA reads TGTGCCAGCTTATTAAGACAGGGGTCCTTGGAGACCCAGTACTTC.

The chain carries TRBV24-1 and TRBJ1-5, with D unclear. Looked up from germline, CDR1 is KGHDR and CDR2 is SFDVKD. The CDR3 totals 13 residues. V lost 4 bases, J lost 1 base, and 4 bases lay in between. The CDR3 sequence: CATSEGSNQPQHF. CDR3 DNA: TGTGCCACCAGTGAGGGCAGCAATCAGCCCCAGCATTTT.

CDR3 coding DNA: TGCAGTGCTAGAGTACAGGAGACTGGGGAGACCCAGTTCTTC. Encoded protein: CSARVQETGETQFF. V and J are TRBV20-1 and TRBJ2-1; D is possibly TRBD1 or TRBD2 (5 bases each). The CDR3 spans 14 residues. Germline assignment: CDR1 DFQATT and CDR2 SNEGSKA (reference sequence). Deletions cut 1 base from V and 13 bases from J, with 20 bases between.

The V and J genes are TRBV9 and TRBJ1-4, with D uncertain. The germline V gene encodes CDR1 SGDLS and CDR2 YYNGEE. The germline V and J ends were trimmed by 2 bases and 0 bases, with 8 bases remaining between them. The length of the CDR3 is 15 residues. For the CDR3, the DNA is TGTGCCAGCAGCGTTTACGGCGCAACTAATGAAAAACTGTTTTTT. The encoded protein is CASSVYGATNEKLFF.

This clonotype occurred a few times. The chain recombines TRBV6-6 with TRBJ2-4, with D perhaps TRBD1 (5 bases). The DNA end favors TRBJ2-7, so the J call may be wrong. CDR3 length equals 12 residues. Germline V gene lookup returns CDR1 MNHNY and CDR2 SVGAGI (reference sequence). CDR3 loop: CASNRGIHEQYF. The CDR3 DNA is TGTGCCAGCAATAGGGGTATCCACGAGCAGTACTTC.

This chain uses TRBV3-1 with TRBJ2-7; 7 nucleotides match TRBD1. V lost 2 bases, J lost 3 bases, and 4 bases stayed unmatched. Germline V gene data show CDR1 as LGHDT and CDR2 as YNNKEL (reference sequence). CDR3 length equals 14 residues. This CDR3 reads CASSQNRDSYEQYF. DNA for the CDR3: TGTGCCAGCAGCCAAAATAGGGACAGCTACGAGCAGTACTTC.

V is TRBV6-5 and J is TRBJ1-4; D not resolved. Trimming left V 11 bases short and J 0 bases short, with 10 bases between. CDR3 length: 13 amino acids. The V gene's germline CDR1 is MNHEY and CDR2 SVGAGI. In DNA, the CDR3 is TGTGCCGCCGGCGGGGCAACTAATGAAAAACTGTTTTTT. Its protein product is CAAGGATNEKLFF.

The rearrangement links TRBV29-1 to TRBJ2-1; D remains unclear. The germline CDR1 and CDR2 sequences are SQVTM and ANQGSEA. V lost 4 bases, J lost 10 bases, and 8 bases lay in between. The CDR3 sequence is 10 residues long. The CDR3 DNA reads TGCAGCGTTGGGCAGCAAGAGCAGTTCTTC. It translates to CSVGQQEQFF.